Below, one TCR beta chain is given with its context. Germline CDR1 DFQATT, CDR2 SNEGSKA (reference sequence). Trimming stripped 4 bases from V and 2 bases from J, with 5 bases between. The CDR3 extends over 11 amino acids. The sample originates from a study of blood T cell repertoires in COVID-19. Data came from immunoSEQ multiplex PCR; TCRdb stores just in-frame clones and leaves some out. The sample lists about 240,000 clones, 75% to 85% occurring once. The sample was peripheral blood. The rearrangement joins TRBV20-1 to TRBJ1-1; D uncertain. The receptor was isolated from a woman of 80 years or more with COVID-19, enrolled during active disease. The CDR3 region is CSAIHNTEAFF. The CDR3 coding sequence is TGCAGTGCTATACATAACACTGAAGCTTTCTTT.